These 8 T cell receptor beta chains share one sample of origin, sequenced in a study of cytomegalovirus exposure and HLA in healthy donors. Primers for the PCR totalled 60 Vbeta and 13 Jbeta. TCRdb's table, derived via immunoSEQ multiplex PCR, lists solely in-frame clones and lacks some. The sample carries approximately 240,000 clones, 70% to 80% recorded once. The sequenced material came from PBMCs. The receptors here all came from a woman aged 60 to 75 in good health and CMV-seropositive.

The gene calls are TRBV27 and TRBJ1-5, with 10 bases lining up with TRBD1. The CDR3 has 17 amino acids. The V gene's germline CDR1 is MNHEY and CDR2 SMNVEV (reference sequence). Unmatched junction bases numbered 8, after V lost 6 bases and J lost 0 bases. The CDR3 reads CASSRQGASTSNQPQHF. In nucleotides, the CDR3 is TGTGCCAGCAGCCGACAGGGGGCCTCTACTAGCAATCAGCCCCAGCATTTT.

The chain combines TRBV7-2 with TRBJ2-5; D unresolved. V lost 2 bases and J 5 bases, leaving 15 bases between the germline ends. Per the germline V gene, CDR1 is SGHTA and CDR2 is FQGNSA. The CDR3 has 15 amino acids. Here the CDR3 reads CASSLWALVGETQYF. The CDR3 bases are TGTGCCAGCAGCTTATGGGCCTTGGTTGGGGAGACCCAGTACTTC.

The rearrangement links TRBV27 to TRBJ2-6; D remains unclear. The CDR3 consists of 16 residues. Germline assignment: CDR1 MNHEY and CDR2 SMNVEV (reference sequence). Trimming cost V 10 bases and J 0 bases, with 16 bases left between them. In DNA, the CDR3 is TGTGCCACCTCGCCCATACCGAGCTCTGGGGCCAACGTCCTGACTTTC. Its protein product is CATSPIPSSGANVLTF.

This rearrangement joins TRBV28 to TRBJ1-5; D remains unclear. V was trimmed by 5 bases and J by 0 bases, leaving 11 bases between them. The germline CDR1 and CDR2 sequences are MDHEN and SYDVKM. This CDR3 spans 15 amino acids. The CDR3 DNA follows: TGTGCCAGCAGTGGGTCCGACAATAGCAATCAGCCCCAGCATTTT. It is translated as CASSGSDNSNQPQHF.

In this sample, this clone turned up a few times. The chain has TRBV5-1 and TRBJ2-1, with 7 bases identical to TRBD1. V was pared by 4 bases and J by 7 bases, with 8 bases of the junction left unmatched. This CDR3 contains 14 residues. Germline values: CDR1 SGHRS, CDR2 YFSETQ. This CDR3 reads CASSTQGQPNEQFF. The DNA for the CDR3 is TGCGCCAGCAGCACCCAGGGACAGCCTAATGAGCAGTTCTTC.

The J gene is TRBJ2-1, the V gene TRBV28; 7 bases map to TRBD2. This CDR3 region has 17 residues. Germline loops: CDR1 MDHEN, CDR2 SYDVKM. The V and J ends lost 5 bases and 4 bases, in that order; junction bases with no gene match: 14. The CDR3 DNA is TGTGCCAGCAGTCCCGAGGGGAGCGGGGCCCGATACAATGAGCAGTTCTTC. Encoded protein: CASSPEGSGARYNEQFF.

The genes are TRBV30 and TRBJ2-6; a weak D match, TRBD2 (5 bases). V was shortened by 1 base and J by 0 bases, with 16 bases between the two germline ends. The CDR3 length is 18 residues. Germline V gene sequence: CDR1 GTSNPN, CDR2 SVGIG (reference sequence). CDR3 sequence (DNA): TGTGCCTGGAGTGACAGACTAATCTTTTCCTCTGGGGCCAACGTCCTGACTTTC. It encodes CAWSDRLIFSSGANVLTF. Together with reference TRBV30 and TRBJ2-6, the CDR3 gives the full variable domain: SQTIHQWPATLVQPVGSPLSLECTVEGTSNPNLYWYRQAAGRGLQLLFYSVGIGQISSEVPQNLSASRPQDRQFILSSKKLLLSDSGFYLCAWSDRLIFSSGANVLTFGAGSRLTVL.

The V call is TRBV6-5, the J call TRBJ1-1; 11 nucleotides line up with TRBD1. Trimming at V came to 6 bases and at J to 3 bases, leaving 0 bases not matched to a gene. The germline CDR1 and CDR2 sequences are MNHEY and SVGAGI. CDR3 length: 13 amino acids. The CDR3 DNA sequence: TGTGCCAGCAGGGACAGGGGGCACACTGAAGCTTTCTTT. Residues: CASRDRGHTEAFF.